The rows below give T cell receptor beta chains drawn from one sample of a study of neurological immune-mediated disorders. A single record per CDR3 protein comes from TCRdb applying MiXCR to the 5' RACE reads. The sample has around 94,000 distinct CDR3 sequences, 3% to 4% seen once. Sequences were obtained from PBMCs. Source of these receptors: a woman under 30 with multiple sclerosis. Both conserved end residues are part of each CDR3. A D gene is named only where the DNA matches it firmly. Size values are once, few and many counts, or a class for expanded clones, and some rows have none.

J gene,D gene,clone size,V gene,CDR3 DNA,CDR3 protein
TRBJ2-6,-,many,TRBV20-1,TGCAGTGCTGGACCGGATGGGGCCAACGTCCTGACTTTC,CSAGPDGANVLTF
TRBJ2-1,-,many,TRBV20-1,TGCAGTGCCGAGAGGAACTATTTCCCCAATGAGCAGTTCTTC,CSAERNYFPNEQFF
TRBJ1-5,-,many,TRBV15,TGTGCCACCAGCAGAGATAAGGGTGCGGGTCAGCCCCAGCATTTT,CATSRDKGAGQPQHF
TRBJ1-2,TRBD1,many,TRBV29-1,TGCAGCGTTGACGCAGGGGGTAACTATGGCTACACCTTC,CSVDAGGNYGYTF
TRBJ2-7,TRBD2,many,TRBV5-1,TGCGCCAGCAGCCGTGGACTAGCGGGAGTTGGCCCCTACGAGCAGTACTTC,CASSRGLAGVGPYEQYF
TRBJ1-1,-,-,TRBV20-1,TGCAGTGCGATACCGGGACCTCGGAACACTGAAGCTTTCTTT,CSAIPGPRNTEAFF
TRBJ2-1,TRBD2,many,TRBV7-2,TGTGCCAGCAGCATAAGCGGGAGTTCTTACAATGAGCAGTTCTTC,CASSISGSSYNEQFF
TRBJ2-1,-,-,TRBV15,TGTGCCACCAGCAGAGCCCGAGATTCTACCTACAATGAGCAGTTCTTC,CATSRARDSTYNEQFF
TRBJ2-7,-,many,TRBV7-2,TGTGCCAGCAGCTTAGCCGGCAGTTCCTACGAGCAGTACTTC,CASSLAGSSYEQYF
TRBJ2-7,TRBD2,many,TRBV5-1,TGCGCCAGCAGCTTGGAAAGGACTAGCGGGAGGGCCGACGAGCAGTACTTC,CASSLERTSGRADEQYF
TRBJ1-5,-,-,TRBV7-8,TGTGCCAGCAGCTTATATAGCAATCAGCCCCAGAATTTT,CASSLYSNQPQNF
TRBJ2-1,-,many,TRBV5-1,TGCGCCAGCACCCTGGGGCGGGGAGATGAGCAGTTCTTC,CASTLGRGDEQFF
TRBJ2-7,TRBD1,many,TRBV9,TGTGCCAGCAGCGCAATGGACAGGACCGAGCAGTACTTC,CASSAMDRTEQYF
TRBJ2-1,TRBD2,many,TRBV6-5,TGTGCCAGCAGTTACTCGATAGCGGGAGAGAACTACAATGAGCAGTTCTTC,CASSYSIAGENYNEQFF
TRBJ2-1,TRBD2,many,TRBV12-3/TRBV12-4,TGTGCCAGCAGTCTGAGCGGGGGGGTCGATGAGCAGTTCTTC,CASSLSGGVDEQFF
TRBJ2-1,TRBD2,many,TRBV10-3,TGTGCCATCAGTGATACCGGGACTAGCTTCTACAATGAGCAGTTCTTC,CAISDTGTSFYNEQFF
TRBJ2-5,TRBD2,many,TRBV12-3/TRBV12-4,TGTGCCAGCAGGGGGACTAGCGGTGGAACCCAGTACTTC,CASRGTSGGTQYF
TRBJ2-1,TRBD2,many,TRBV7-2,TGTGCCAGCAGCTCCGTCTTCACTAGCGGCCATGAGCAGTTCTTC,CASSSVFTSGHEQFF
TRBJ1-1,-,many,TRBV7-2,TGTGCCAGCAGCTTCCAAGTGGGCCCCCCTTTCTTT,CASSFQVGPPFF
TRBJ2-3,TRBD1,many,TRBV27,TGTGCCAGCAGTTTATACAGGGGTACCGATACGCAGTATTTT,CASSLYRGTDTQYF
TRBJ2-3,TRBD2,many,TRBV9,TGTGCCAGCAGCGTAGGACTAGCGGGAGATGGAGATACGCAGTATTTT,CASSVGLAGDGDTQYF
TRBJ2-7,-,-,TRBV6-4,TGTGCCAGCAGGACAGCCCTTACCTACGAGCAGTACTTC,CASRTALTYEQYF
TRBJ2-1,-,few,TRBV27,TGTGCCAGCAGTTTATTGACGGGGCGCGAGCAGTTCTTC,CASSLLTGREQFF
TRBJ1-1,-,many,TRBV3-1,TGTGCCAGCAGCCTACGGACCCGGGGTCCGGACACTGAAGCTTTCTTT,CASSLRTRGPDTEAFF
TRBJ2-7,TRBD2,many,TRBV29-1,TGCAGCGTTGCTGGCTCTAGCGGAACATCCTACGAGCAGTACTTC,CSVAGSSGTSYEQYF
TRBJ1-1,-,many,TRBV20-1,TGCAGTGCTAGAGGGGGGGACACTGAAGCTTTCTTT,CSARGGDTEAFF
TRBJ1-5,-,many,TRBV7-2,TGTGCCAGCAGCTCCTGGAACGACGGGGGCAATCAGCCCCAGCATTTT,CASSSWNDGGNQPQHF
TRBJ2-7,TRBD2,many,TRBV3-1,TGTGCCAGCAGCCCGGGACTAGCGGACCCACCGAGTAACTCCTACGAGCAGTACTTC,CASSPGLADPPSNSYEQYF
TRBJ2-7,-,many,TRBV5-1,TGCGCCAGCAGCTTGGGAAGTCAGGGGCCGGGGGAGCAGTACTTC,CASSLGSQGPGEQYF
TRBJ2-3,TRBD2,many,TRBV3-1,TGTGCCAGCAGCCAGCCGGGACTAGCGGGAGATACGCAGTATTTT,CASSQPGLAGDTQYF
TRBJ1-1,-,many,TRBV5-6,TGTGCCAGCAGCTTGGGGACTACGAACACTGAAGCTTTCTTT,CASSLGTTNTEAFF
TRBJ2-1,TRBD2,few,TRBV6-1,TGTGCCAGCACCGCCCTAGCGGGAGGGTACAATGAGCAGTTCTTC,CASTALAGGYNEQFF
TRBJ2-5,TRBD2,many,TRBV5-1,TGCGCCAGCAGCTTGGAGTTTCGCGGGGGTTACCAAGAGACCCAGTACTTC,CASSLEFRGGYQETQYF
TRBJ1-2,-,many,TRBV9,TGTGCCAGCAGCGCCCTTTCCTCGACAGGCCCTGGCTACACCTTC,CASSALSSTGPGYTF
TRBJ1-1,-,few,TRBV10-1,TGCGCCAGGCCGCACCTGAGGAACACTGAAGCTTTCTTT,CARPHLRNTEAFF
TRBJ1-1,-,few,TRBV6-5,TGTGCCAGCAGGCAAGGCAGTTATACAGAAGCTTTCTTT,CASRQGSYTEAFF
TRBJ1-4,-,many,TRBV20-1,TGCAGTGCTGACCTGGGGGGTCCTAATGAAAAACTGTTTTTT,CSADLGGPNEKLFF
TRBJ2-2,-,many,TRBV7-2,TGTGCCAGCAGCTCCCCCTGGGGGGGGCGTAACACCGGGGAGCTGTTTTTT,CASSSPWGGRNTGELFF
TRBJ1-5,-,once,TRBV6-2/TRBV6-3,TGTGCCAGCAGTTACTCGAGGCAAGCGTCAAATAAGACCCAGAATTTT,CASSYSRQASNKTQNF
TRBJ2-5,-,many,TRBV27,TGTGCCAGCAGTCGGTCTAATCAGAAGACCCAGTACTTC,CASSRSNQKTQYF
TRBJ1-2,-,many,TRBV5-1,TGCGCCAGCAGCCCAACCCGCCAGGGCTATGGCTACACCTTC,CASSPTRQGYGYTF
TRBJ2-6,-,many,TRBV2,TGTGCCAGCAGTGAGGCCCGGGCTCCCGGGGCCAACGTCCTGACTTTC,CASSEARAPGANVLTF
TRBJ2-7,-,few,TRBV20-1,TGCAGTGATAGAGAACTAGCACTAGAGCAGTACTTC,CSDRELALEQYF
TRBJ2-1,-,-,TRBV14,TGTGCCAGCAGCCATACAGTTTTTAGCTCCTACAATGAGCAGTTCTTC,CASSHTVFSSYNEQFF
TRBJ2-4,-,many,TRBV20-1,TGCAGTGCTACAGGGCCTAGGAGGGGAATAAACATTCAGTACTTC,CSATGPRRGINIQYF
TRBJ2-7,TRBD2,many,TRBV9,TGTGCCAGCAGCGTGGACATATCGGGGGGCGAGCAGTACTTC,CASSVDISGGEQYF
TRBJ1-5,-,many,TRBV29-1,TGCAGCGTTGAAGATCCCGTGGGGCAGCCCCAGCATTTT,CSVEDPVGQPQHF
TRBJ2-5,-,many,TRBV5-6,TGTGCCAGCAGCTTTAGATCGGGTCAGGAGACCCAGTACTTC,CASSFRSGQETQYF
TRBJ2-3,-,many,TRBV27,TGTGCCAGCGAGAGGGGGAGGGGGGGACCGGATACGCAGTATTTT,CASERGRGGPDTQYF
TRBJ2-3,TRBD2,many,TRBV9,TGTGCCAGCAGCGTGCTAGCGGGAGGAGTAGATACGCAGTATTTT,CASSVLAGGVDTQYF
TRBJ1-5,-,many,TRBV20-1,TGCAGTGCTAGAGATCCTAGGGGGGGGAATCAGCCCCAGCATTTT,CSARDPRGGNQPQHF
TRBJ2-3,-,many,TRBV7-2,TGTGCCAGCAGCTTAATGGGGGAATGGGCAGATACGCAGTATTTT,CASSLMGEWADTQYF
TRBJ2-7,-,many,TRBV20-1,TGCAGTGCTAGAGACCAGGGTGCCCCAAACTACGAGCAGTACTTC,CSARDQGAPNYEQYF
TRBJ2-7,TRBD1,many,TRBV5-1,TGCGCCAGCAGCAGCGGACAGGGGGGTACCTACGAGCAGTACTTC,CASSSGQGGTYEQYF
TRBJ1-2,-,many,TRBV6-2/TRBV6-3,TGTGCCAGCAGCGCTCGCCTGACGGCGATCTATGGCTACACCTTC,CASSARLTAIYGYTF
TRBJ1-1,TRBD1,once,TRBV5-8,TGTGACAGCAGCAGGGACAGCACTGAAGCTTTCTTT,CDSSRDSTEAFF
TRBJ1-2,-,few,TRBV7-2,TGTGCCAGCAGCCCCGAGTTTGCGGGGGCAGGTGGCTACACCTTC,CASSPEFAGAGGYTF
TRBJ1-1,TRBD1,many,TRBV6-5,TGTGCCAGCAGTTCCCCGGACAGGGTGACTGAAGCTTTCTTT,CASSSPDRVTEAFF
TRBJ1-6,-,many,TRBV10-3,TGTGCCATCACCCGAAACAGGGACTCACCCCTCCACTTT,CAITRNRDSPLHF
TRBJ2-7,-,-,TRBV6-2/TRBV6-3,TGTGCCAGCAGTCGGAAAGGGAGTAAGTTTTACGAGCAGTACTTC,CASSRKGSKFYEQYF